These 23 T cell receptor beta chains were all obtained from the same sample, sequenced in a study of blood T cell repertoires in COVID-19. The repertoire was sequenced with immunoSEQ multiplex PCR; TCRdb's copy has only in-frame clones and lacks some. The table shows 130,000 to 150,000 clones, with just under 85% occurring only once. The sample comprised PBMCs or T cells enriched from blood (not recorded which). The origin of the receptors is a man aged 50 to 60 who had recovered from COVID-19.

The chain is built from TRBV6-6 and TRBJ2-1, with D perhaps TRBD1 (6 bases). This CDR3 is built from 12 residues. Trimming pared 0 bases from V and 12 bases from J, leaving 9 bases between. Germline values: CDR1 MNHNY, CDR2 SVGAGI (reference sequence). The CDR3: CASSYSQGRQFF. The CDR3 DNA reads TGTGCCAGCAGTTACTCACAGGGAAGGCAGTTCTTC.

The V and J genes are TRBV7-2 and TRBJ2-7; possible D gene TRBD1, 6 bases. The CDR3 loop spans 17 amino acids. Germline V gene data show CDR1 as SGHTA and CDR2 as FQGNSA. The germline V and J ends were trimmed by 0 bases and 2 bases, with 17 bases remaining between them. The CDR3 sequence: CASSLALDRFLTYEQYF. The CDR3 bases are TGTGCCAGCAGCTTAGCACTTGACAGGTTCCTAACCTACGAGCAGTACTTC.

The chain carries TRBV7-2 and TRBJ1-6; 8 nucleotides align to TRBD1. Losses at the gene ends were 3 bases for V and 9 bases for J; bases not matched to a gene: 7. The CDR3 is 15 amino acids. Germline CDR1 and CDR2: SGHTA and FQGNSA. As DNA, the CDR3 is TGTGCCAGCAGCTTCTCCGGGACAGGAACTTCACCCCTCCACTTT. It specifies CASSFSGTGTSPLHF.

The chain uses TRBV28 and TRBJ2-2, with 8 bases lining up with TRBD1. V dropped 8 bases and J dropped 2; count of bases not matched to a gene: 1. The CDR3 has 13 amino acids. Looked up from germline, CDR1 is MDHEN and CDR2 is SYDVKM. This CDR3 is CASGQGNTGELFF. The CDR3 nucleotides are TGTGCCAGCGGACAGGGTAACACCGGGGAGCTGTTTTTT.

This chain connects TRBV9 to TRBJ2-1, with 8 bases aligning to TRBD2. The trim removed 4 bases at V and 5 bases at J, leaving 5 bases unmatched. This CDR3 comprises 14 residues. CDR1 and CDR2 (germline): SGDLS, YYNGEE. CDR3 coding DNA: TGTGCCAGCAGCCTACGGGGGGGTCACAATGAGCAGTTCTTC. It encodes CASSLRGGHNEQFF.

The chain employs TRBV4-3 and TRBJ1-4; D gene unclear. The V and J ends lost 0 bases and 8 bases respectively, with 16 bases between them. Germline CDR1 LGHNA, CDR2 YSLEER. The CDR3 has 16 residues. CDR3 nucleotide sequence: TGCGCCAGCAGCCAAGACAGCCGGTCCGACGGGGAAAAACTGTTTTTT. It specifies CASSQDSRSDGEKLFF.

The chain carries TRBV9 and TRBJ2-2; 9 bases fit TRBD1. V lost 0 bases, J lost 1 base, and 1 base stayed unmatched. Germline V lookup: CDR1 SGDLS, CDR2 YYNGEE. This CDR3 contains 16 residues. The chain's CDR3 is CASSVGTGVNTGELFF. The CDR3 DNA follows: TGTGCCAGCAGCGTAGGGACAGGGGTGAACACCGGGGAGCTGTTTTTT.

Comments on this clone: Other DNA sequences in this sample translate to the same CDR3. The chain links TRBV19 to TRBJ2-5; D uncertain. V dropped 3 bases and J dropped 2 bases, with 10 bases sitting between them. Germline V lookup: CDR1 LNHDA, CDR2 SQIVND (reference sequence). The CDR3 consists of 14 residues. CDR3 sequence (DNA): TGTGCCAGTAGTATTGGTGGTGCGCAAGAGACCCAGTACTTC. Its protein is CASSIGGAQETQYF.

The chain carries TRBV5-1 and TRBJ2-2, with 7 bases identical to TRBD2. The CDR3 extends over 18 amino acids. V gave up 0 bases and J gave up 0 bases; unmatched junction bases: 8. Germline CDR1 reads SGHRS; CDR2 reads YFSETQ. CDR3 DNA: TGCGCCAGCAGCTTGGGTATCCCGCTAGCGGCGAACACCGGGGAGCTGTTTTTT. As protein: CASSLGIPLAANTGELFF. The entire variable domain, with the rest obtained from reference TRBV5-1 and TRBJ2-2, is as follows: KAGVTQTPRYLIKTRGQQVTLSCSPISGHRSVSWYQQTPGQGLQFLFEYFSETQRNKGNFPGRFSGRQFSNSRSEMNVSTLELGDSALYLCASSLGIPLAANTGELFFGEGSRLTVL.

The J gene is TRBJ2-3, the V gene TRBV7-8; tentatively, D is TRBD2 (6 bases). The CDR3 sequence is 17 residues long. Germline values: CDR1 SGHVS, CDR2 FQNEAQ. The germline V and J ends were trimmed by 5 bases and 4 bases, with 22 bases remaining between them. CDR3 amino acids: CASSTGTHRGGPDTQYF. CDR3 DNA sequence: TGTGCCAGCAGCACCGGGACTCATCGAGGTGGTCCAGATACGCAGTATTTT.

This chain joins TRBV7-9 and TRBJ1-4; possible D gene TRBD1, 6 bases. V lost 5 bases and J 5 bases, leaving 12 bases between the germline ends. This CDR3 region has 14 residues. CDR1 is SEHNR, CDR2 FQNEAQ, per germline (reference sequence). The CDR3 protein is CASSIGTRNEKLFF. CDR3 in DNA: TGTGCCAGCAGCATCGGGACACGGAATGAAAAACTGTTTTTT.

This clone was picked up one time. This chain links TRBV18 with TRBJ2-1, with D hard to call. Germline CDR1 and CDR2: KGHSH and LQKENI. Trimming left V 3 bases short and J 7 bases short, with 7 bases between. The CDR3 extends over 12 amino acids. This chain's CDR3 is CASSPSRNEQFF. The CDR3 bases are TGTGCCAGCTCACCTTCTAGGAATGAGCAGTTCTTC.

The sample holds a few counts of this clone. This sequence joins TRBV7-2 and TRBJ1-5; 9 bases align to TRBD1. Germline V gene sequence: CDR1 SGHTA, CDR2 FQGNSA. V was clipped by 5 bases and J by 8 bases; unmatched bases: 7. The CDR3 has 14 amino acids. The CDR3 coding sequence is TGTGCCAGCAGCCAAACAGGGGGCAAGGAGCCCCAGCATTTT. This translates into CASSQTGGKEPQHF. The full variable domain, completed using reference TRBV7-2 and TRBJ1-5, is GAGVSQSPSNKVTEKGKDVELRCDPISGHTALYWYRQSLGQGLEFLIYFQGNSAPDKSGLPSDRFSAERTGGSVSTLTIQRTQQEDSAVYLCASSQTGGKEPQHFGDGTRLSIL.

The chain is built from TRBV4-3 and TRBJ2-2; TRBD2 matches 8 bases. With V trimmed by 5 bases and J by 4 bases, 15 bases remained unmatched. Per the germline V gene, CDR1 is LGHNA and CDR2 is YSLEER. CDR3 size: 18 residues. The CDR3 protein is CASSSVALAGAGTGELFF. CDR3 coding DNA: TGCGCCAGCAGCTCAGTGGCTCTAGCGGGTGCGGGCACCGGGGAGCTGTTTTTT.

V usage is TRBV2 and J usage is TRBJ2-5, with TRBD2 matching over 13 bases. The V and J ends lost 10 bases and 2 bases, in that order; junction bases with no gene match: 4. Per the germline V gene, CDR1 is SNHLY and CDR2 is FYNNEI. This CDR3 is 14 amino acids long. CDR3 sequence (DNA): TGTGCCAAGGGACTAGCGGGGACTCAAGAGACCCAGTACTTC. Protein product: CAKGLAGTQETQYF.

V usage is TRBV9 and J usage is TRBJ1-1, with a possible D match to TRBD1 (6 bases). CDR3 length: 13 residues. The V gene's germline CDR1 is SGDLS and CDR2 YYNGEE. The V gene lost 1 base and the J gene lost 7 bases, with 11 bases spanning the gap. The CDR3 DNA follows: TGTGCCAGCAGCGTAAGGGACAATTTTGAAGCTTTCTTT. It codes for CASSVRDNFEAFF.

This clone was detected once. V and J are TRBV6-5 and TRBJ1-2, with no clear D. The V and J ends lost 0 bases and 2 bases respectively, with 10 bases between them. The CDR3 spans 15 residues. The germline gives CDR1 MNHEY, CDR2 SVGAGI. CDR3 DNA: TGTGCCAGCAGTTACTCGTTGCGGGAGAACTATGGCTACACCTTC. This translates into CASSYSLRENYGYTF.

The chain has TRBV3-1 (or the pseudogene TRBV3-2) and TRBJ1-2; the D gene is possibly TRBD1 (6 bases). Germline CDR1 reads LGHDT; CDR2 reads YNNKEL (reference sequence). Trimming shortened V by 4 bases and J by 4 bases, and 13 bases separated the two germline ends. The CDR3 is 14 amino acids. Written as DNA, the CDR3 is TGTGCCAGCAGCCCCACAAGGACAGCCTATGGCTACACCTTC. It encodes CASSPTRTAYGYTF.

This chain joins TRBV14 and TRBJ1-2; D gene uncertain. The V end was cut by 4 bases, the J end by 4 bases, with 10 bases between. Germline CDR1 SGHDN, CDR2 FVKESK. The CDR3 is 13 amino acids. The CDR3 coding sequence is TGTGCCAGCAGCCCCGGGGTCGCCTATGGCTACACCTTC. Translating it yields CASSPGVAYGYTF.

The chain combines TRBV30 with TRBJ1-2, with D possibly matching TRBD1 (5 bases). CDR3 length: 14 amino acids. CDR1 and CDR2 from the germline V gene are GTSNPN and SVGIG (reference sequence). V was cut by 1 base and J by 0 bases, with 9 bases left in between. The CDR3 DNA follows: TGTGCCTGGAGTGAAGGAGGGGCTAACTATGGCTACACCTTC. It codes for CAWSEGGANYGYTF.

The gene calls are TRBV5-6 and TRBJ1-1; 7 positions match TRBD1. Losses at the gene ends were 1 base for V and 7 bases for J; bases not matched to a gene: 1. The germline V gene encodes CDR1 SGHDT and CDR2 YYEEEE. The CDR3 extends over 12 amino acids. CDR3 in DNA: TGTGCCAGCAGCTTGAACAGGGGTGAAGCTTTCTTT. It codes for CASSLNRGEAFF.

The chain employs TRBV7-2 and TRBJ1-2; 7 bases align to TRBD1. Trimming took 7 bases from V and 4 from J; bases not matched to a gene: 9. CDR1 and CDR2 from the germline V gene are SGHTA and FQGNSA. The CDR3 runs 14 residues. CDR3 loop: CASTSGEGAYGYTF. The CDR3 nucleotides read TGTGCCAGCACCTCCGGAGAGGGGGCCTATGGCTACACCTTC. The variable domain in full, with the rest retrieved from reference TRBV7-2 and TRBJ1-2, is GAGVSQSPSNKVTEKGKDVELRCDPISGHTALYWYRQSLGQGLEFLIYFQGNSAPDKSGLPSDRFSAERTGGSVSTLTIQRTQQEDSAVYLCASTSGEGAYGYTFGSGTRLTVV.

This chain uses TRBV28 with TRBJ1-4; TRBD1 aligns across 8 bases. Germline V gene data show CDR1 as MDHEN and CDR2 as SYDVKM. V lost 8 bases to trimming and J lost 8 bases; unmatched junction nucleotides: 7. CDR3 length: 13 amino acids. The CDR3 region is CASYGQGWEKLFF. CDR3 DNA: TGTGCCAGCTACGGACAGGGATGGGAAAAACTGTTTTTT.